The table lists the clone carrying this T cell receptor beta chain with a few counts. Its specificity is unknown. The data were obtained in a study of lymphopenia after photon versus proton radiotherapy. Study-wide results and caveats: Authors raise, but do not show, better survival with proton therapy.

Measured with immunoSEQ multiplex PCR; TCRdb has only the in-frame clones, and not every one. Of roughly 25,000 clones listed, roughly nine tenths are singletons. Losses at the gene ends were 6 bases for V and 2 bases for J; bases not matched to a gene: 6. The CDR3 has 14 residues. CDR1 and CDR2 (germline): SGHTA, FQGNSA. The chain uses TRBV7-2 and TRBJ2-5; 7 nucleotides match TRBD1. The TCR sequence derives from a woman between 50 and 59 years old with cholangiocarcinoma. The starting material was peripheral blood, obtained from a patient treated with photon-based radiotherapy. This CDR3 reads CASSYRTGQETQYF. The CDR3 DNA is TGTGCCAGCAGTTATAGGACAGGTCAAGAGACCCAGTACTTC.